This T cell receptor (beta chain) was captured in a study of cytomegalovirus exposure and HLA in healthy donors. The PCR was carried out with 60 Vbeta primers and 13 Jbeta primers. Clones were read by immunoSEQ multiplex PCR, and TCRdb kept only the in-frame ones, dropping some. The data include about 64,000 clones; the top ten clones carry about 3.5%. This CDR3 is 13 amino acids long. V lost 5 bases to trimming and J lost 1 base, with 8 bases between them. Germline values: CDR1 LNHDA, CDR2 SQIVND (reference sequence). The sequenced sample was PBMCs. This chain connects TRBV19 to TRBJ1-1; D is possibly TRBD1 (6 bases). The clonotype was recovered from a woman in her late teens or twenties in good health and CMV-seronegative. The CDR3 loop is CASSLQGNTEAFF. In nucleotides, the CDR3 is TGTGCCAGTAGTTTACAGGGGAACACTGAAGCTTTCTTT.